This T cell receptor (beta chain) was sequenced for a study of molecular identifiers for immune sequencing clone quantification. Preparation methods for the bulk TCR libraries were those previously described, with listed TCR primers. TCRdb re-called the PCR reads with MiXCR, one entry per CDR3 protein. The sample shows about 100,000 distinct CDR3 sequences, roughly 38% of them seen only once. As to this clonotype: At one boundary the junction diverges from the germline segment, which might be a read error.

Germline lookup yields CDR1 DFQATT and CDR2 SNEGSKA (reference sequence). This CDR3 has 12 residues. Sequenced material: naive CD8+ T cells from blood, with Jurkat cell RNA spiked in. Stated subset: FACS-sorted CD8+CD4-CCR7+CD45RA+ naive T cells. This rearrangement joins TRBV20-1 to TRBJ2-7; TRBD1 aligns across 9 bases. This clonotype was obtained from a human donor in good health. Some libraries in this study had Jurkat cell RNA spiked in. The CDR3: CSAAGQGYEQDF. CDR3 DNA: TGCAGTGCAGCCGGACAGGGGTACGAGCAGGACTTC.